Following are 27 T cell receptor beta chains from one sample sequenced in a study of blood T cells in healthy people across ages. A sample-barcoded 5' primer and a J-beta primer mix were used in a second PCR of roughly 7 to 11 cycles. TCRdb itself ran the 5' RACE reads through MiXCR, one entry per CDR3 protein. The data contain 1.5 million to 2 million distinct CDR3 sequences, 49% of them seen just once; the ten biggest clones take up less than 2.5%. Material for sequencing was blood. These receptors came from a middle-aged woman in good health.

In its sample, this clonotype was seen a few times. The chain uses TRBV29-1 and TRBJ1-5; no definite D call. This CDR3 is 11 amino acids long. V was trimmed by 5 bases and J by 12 bases, leaving 14 bases between them. Germline V gives CDR1 SQVTM, CDR2 ANQGSEA. This CDR3 reads CSVQVDIDQHF. The CDR3 bases are TGCAGCGTTCAGGTCGACATCGACCAGCATTTT. Complete variable domain (other parts from reference TRBV29-1 and TRBJ1-5): SAVISQKPSRDICQRGTSLTIQCQVDSQVTMMFWYRQQPGQSLTLIATANQGSEATYESGFVIDKFPISRPNLTFSTLTVSNMSPEDSSIYLCSVQVDIDQHFGDGTRLSIL.

This clonotype was counted a few times. The rearrangement joins TRBV7-9 to TRBJ2-3; 8 bases fit TRBD1. CDR1 and CDR2 (germline): SEHNR, FQNEAQ (reference sequence). V gave up 2 bases and J gave up 5 bases; unmatched junction bases: 6. CDR3 size: 15 residues. CDR3: CASSLSQGAKDTQYF. The CDR3 DNA is TGTGCCAGCAGCTTAAGCCAGGGGGCGAAAGATACGCAGTATTTT.

This clonotype was seen only a few times. V and J are TRBV3-1 and TRBJ2-7; possibly TRBD2 for D (5 bases). This CDR3 is 11 amino acids long. Germline V gene data show CDR1 as LGHDT and CDR2 as YNNKEL (reference sequence). V lost 8 bases and J lost 7, with 12 bases in between. CDR3 protein: CASGELMEQYF. CDR3 nucleotide sequence: TGTGCCAGCGGGGAGTTAATGGAGCAGTACTTC.

J is TRBJ2-6 and V is TRBV12-3 or TRBV12-4; no definite D call. The V end was cut by 8 bases, the J end by 9 bases, with 8 bases between. The CDR3 is 11 amino acids. CDR3 loop: CASDVNNVLTF. Here the CDR3 DNA reads TGTGCCAGCGACGTTAACAACGTCCTGACTTTC.

This chain uses TRBV7-9 with TRBJ2-5, with D unclear. Looked up from germline, CDR1 is SEHNR and CDR2 is FQNEAQ (reference sequence). V was trimmed by 1 base and J by 5 bases, leaving 14 bases between them. The CDR3 sequence is 15 residues long. The DNA for the CDR3 is TGTGCCAGCAGCTTAGTCCTTAGCTCCCAGGAGACCCAGTACTTC. It translates to CASSLVLSSQETQYF.

The J gene is TRBJ1-5, the V gene TRBV4-1, with D hard to call. CDR1 is MGHRA, CDR2 YSYEKL, per germline. This CDR3 has 14 amino acids. V was shortened by 2 bases and J by 7 bases, with 12 bases between the two germline ends. The CDR3 nucleotides read TGCGCCAGCAGCCAAATAGGGTTGGGGCAGCCCCAGCATTTT. Amino acids: CASSQIGLGQPQHF.

This clonotype was seen at least ten times. The rearrangement joins TRBV7-2 to TRBJ2-1; TRBD2 matches 13 bases. Germline V CDR1 and CDR2: SGHTA, FQGNSA. With 5 bases clipped from V and 4 bases from J, the junction kept 17 bases outside the gene matches. The CDR3 has 20 amino acids. The CDR3, as DNA: TGTGCCAGCAGCCTCCACCGACTAGCGGGGGGCCGGACCCTTTACAATGAGCAGTTCTTC. Translated, it gives CASSLHRLAGGRTLYNEQFF.

The table lists this clonotype with a few counts. The rearrangement joins TRBV9 to TRBJ2-3, with 7 bases identical to TRBD1. The CDR3 runs to 15 residues. Per germline, CDR1 SGDLS and CDR2 YYNGEE. J gave up 2 bases and V 6 bases, and 9 bases lay outside the gene matches. The CDR3 here is CASTPSGQITDTQYF. CDR3 bases: TGTGCCAGCACCCCGTCGGGACAGATCACAGATACGCAGTATTTT.

The J gene is TRBJ2-1, the V gene TRBV4-3; D call uncertain. V dropped 2 bases and J dropped 8 bases, with 7 bases sitting between them. The CDR3 is made up of 12 amino acids. Germline CDR1 reads LGHNA; CDR2 reads YSLEER. CDR3 sequence reads: CASSQLTDEQFF. For the CDR3, the DNA is TGCGCCAGCAGCCAACTCACGGATGAGCAGTTCTTC.

This chain uses TRBV7-2 with TRBJ1-1; weak D call: TRBD1 (6 bases). Germline loops: CDR1 SGHTA, CDR2 FQGNSA. The V end lost 4 bases, the J end lost 7 bases, and 13 bases lay between the germline ends. This CDR3 is 13 amino acids long. Here the CDR3 reads CASSSIQGIEAFF. CDR3 nucleotide sequence: TGTGCCAGCAGCTCCATACAGGGTATTGAAGCTTTCTTT.

This clonotype was detected only a few times. This sequence joins TRBV20-1 and TRBJ2-7; D is possibly TRBD1 (5 bases). Germline values: CDR1 DFQATT, CDR2 SNEGSKA (reference sequence). The CDR3 spans 11 residues. The V end lost 3 bases, the J end lost 2 bases, and 5 bases lay between the germline ends. CDR3: CSARDTYEQYF. DNA of the CDR3: TGCAGTGCTAGGGACACCTACGAGCAGTACTTC.

DNA of the CDR3: TGCGCCAGCAGCTTGGCCTCTGGGGCTTGGGATGAGCAGTTCTTC. Protein sequence: CASSLASGAWDEQFF. This chain connects TRBV5-1 to TRBJ2-1, with TRBD1 as a possible D gene (5 bases). CDR3 size: 15 residues. V lost 0 bases and J 8 bases, leaving 15 bases between the germline ends. Germline V gene lookup returns CDR1 SGHRS and CDR2 YFSETQ.

The chain combines TRBV20-1 with TRBJ2-1; a possible D gene is TRBD2 (7 bases). There are 13 residues in the CDR3. Germline-derived CDR1 and CDR2 are DFQATT and SNEGSKA (reference sequence). Trimming removed 5 bases from V and 6 bases from J, with 14 bases in between. In DNA, the CDR3 is TGCAGTGCTTTACCGGGGGGCTCCAATGAGCAGTTCTTC. Translated, it gives CSALPGGSNEQFF.

The rearrangement joins TRBV20-1 to TRBJ2-1, with TRBD2 identical over 16 bases. V lost 2 bases and J lost 7; bases outside the gene matches: 20. CDR1 and CDR2 (germline): DFQATT, SNEGSKA (reference sequence). This CDR3 comprises 21 residues. CDR3 DNA sequence: TGCAGTGCTAGACGCCTACCGGGACTAGCGGGGGGGCGTGAGGAAGGGAATGAGCAGTTCTTC. It translates to CSARRLPGLAGGREEGNEQFF.

The chain carries TRBV20-1 and TRBJ1-1; D call uncertain. CDR3 length: 16 amino acids. From germline, CDR1 is DFQATT and CDR2 SNEGSKA (reference sequence). V lost 5 bases and J lost 2, with 21 bases in between. The CDR3 nucleotides are TGCAGTGCTCCTCCGAGGCCGGGAGCTACTAACACTGAAGCTTTCTTT. This encodes CSAPPRPGATNTEAFF.

This chain links TRBV10-1 with TRBJ2-3; 7 bases are a match to TRBD1. Per the germline V gene, CDR1 is WNHNN and CDR2 is SYGVQD (reference sequence). The CDR3 extends over 15 amino acids. The J segment lost 1 base and the V segment lost 3 bases, leaving 4 bases of the junction unmatched. As DNA, the CDR3 is TGCGCCAGCAGTGATGACAGGGTTCGCACAGATACGCAGTATTTT. It yields the protein CASSDDRVRTDTQYF.

The chain is built from TRBV15 and TRBJ1-5; 7 bases align to TRBD1. With 6 bases clipped from V and 3 bases from J, the junction kept 5 bases outside the gene matches. CDR1 LNHNV and CDR2 YYDKDF come from the germline V gene (reference sequence). The CDR3 is 14 amino acids. In DNA, the CDR3 is TGTGCCACCAGGGAAGGGGGCACCAATCAGCCCCAGCATTTT. It is translated as CATREGGTNQPQHF.

The rearrangement uses TRBV7-2 and TRBJ1-4, with TRBD1 matching 7 bases. Trimming at V came to 5 bases and at J to 9 bases, leaving 15 bases not matched to a gene. Germline lookup yields CDR1 SGHTA and CDR2 FQGNSA. The CDR3 totals 16 residues. CDR3 loop: CASSQESRGGDKKLFF. For the CDR3, the DNA is TGTGCCAGCAGCCAGGAAAGCAGGGGGGGGGATAAAAAACTGTTTTTT. The whole variable domain, filled in from reference TRBV7-2 and TRBJ1-4, reads GAGVSQSPSNKVTEKGKDVELRCDPISGHTALYWYRQSLGQGLEFLIYFQGNSAPDKSGLPSDRFSAERTGGSVSTLTIQRTQQEDSAVYLCASSQESRGGDKKLFFGSGTQLSVL.

The gene calls are TRBV7-2 and TRBJ1-2, with 8 bases identical to TRBD1. J was trimmed by 4 bases and V by 5 bases; bases with no gene match: 6. The CDR3 consists of 14 residues. CDR1 is SGHTA, CDR2 FQGNSA, per germline. Here the CDR3 DNA reads TGTGCCAGCAGCGCTTTGGACAGGGCCTATGGCTACACCTTC. As protein: CASSALDRAYGYTF.

The chain carries TRBV5-1 and TRBJ2-3; no reliable D call. V was pared by 1 base and J by 5 bases, with 11 bases between. The germline V gene has CDR1 SGHRS and CDR2 YFSETQ. The CDR3 contains 14 residues. Here the CDR3 DNA reads TGCGCCAGCAGCTTGAGCGCGGCTTTAGATACGCAGTATTTT. Translating it yields CASSLSAALDTQYF.

V gene TRBV7-8 combines with J gene TRBJ1-6; tentatively, D is TRBD1 (6 bases). V dropped 5 bases and J dropped 6 bases, with 8 bases sitting between them. Germline V CDR1 and CDR2: SGHVS, FQNEAQ. The CDR3 runs to 13 residues. This CDR3 is CASSPDSNSPLHF. In DNA form, the CDR3 reads TGTGCCAGCAGCCCGGACAGTAATTCACCCCTCCACTTT.

The chain links TRBV13 to TRBJ2-3; D unresolved. Looked up from germline, CDR1 is PRHDT and CDR2 is FYEKMQ (reference sequence). Trimming took off 0 bases at V and 3 bases at J, with 16 bases between the two ends. The CDR3 has 17 residues. Here the CDR3 reads CASSLGEETQDTDTQYF. CDR3 DNA: TGTGCCAGCAGCTTAGGAGAGGAGACACAAGATACAGATACGCAGTATTTT.

The chain couples TRBV29-1 to TRBJ1-2; perhaps TRBD1 as D (6 bases). The V end was cut by 4 bases, the J end by 0 bases, with 15 bases between. The CDR3 is made up of 15 amino acids. Germline CDR1 SQVTM, CDR2 ANQGSEA. CDR3 sequence (DNA): TGCAGCGTTGCGGGGGGGGCGCCGGCTAACTATGGCTACACCTTC. Amino acids: CSVAGGAPANYGYTF.

This chain uses TRBV5-1 with TRBJ1-6; 8 bases map to TRBD1. The length of the CDR3 is 16 residues. In germline, CDR1 is SGHRS, CDR2 YFSETQ. With V trimmed by 0 bases and J by 6 bases, 5 bases remained unmatched. In DNA, the CDR3 is TGCGCCAGCAGCTTGGGCCAGGGGGCAGCTAATTCACCCCTCCACTTT. This codes for CASSLGQGAANSPLHF. The whole variable domain, filled in from reference TRBV5-1 and TRBJ1-6, reads KAGVTQTPRYLIKTRGQQVTLSCSPISGHRSVSWYQQTPGQGLQFLFEYFSETQRNKGNFPGRFSGRQFSNSRSEMNVSTLELGDSALYLCASSLGQGAANSPLHFGNGTRLTVT.

The table lists this clonotype with a few counts. The V and J genes are TRBV2 and TRBJ2-7, with a possible D match to TRBD1 (6 bases). Germline lookup yields CDR1 SNHLY and CDR2 FYNNEI. CDR3 size: 14 residues. The V and J ends lost 8 bases and 2 bases respectively, with 16 bases between them. The CDR3 sequence is CASHIGEGAYEQYF. The CDR3 DNA reads TGTGCCAGCCACATAGGAGAGGGGGCCTACGAGCAGTACTTC. The whole variable domain, filled in from reference TRBV2 and TRBJ2-7, reads EPEVTQTPSHQVTQMGQEVILRCVPISNHLYFYWYRQILGQKVEFLVSFYNNEISEKSEIFDDQFSVERPDGSNFTLKIRSTKLEDSAMYFCASHIGEGAYEQYFGPGTRLTVT.

This clonotype was counted between two and nine times. The V call is TRBV15, the J call TRBJ2-3, with D uncertain. This CDR3 is built from 16 residues. V was trimmed by 7 bases and J by 2 bases, leaving 19 bases between them. Germline V CDR1 and CDR2: LNHNV, YYDKDF (reference sequence). The CDR3 protein is CATTRWPPIPTDTQYF. Here the CDR3 DNA reads TGTGCCACCACCCGGTGGCCTCCCATTCCCACAGATACGCAGTATTTT.

There are a few counts of this clonotype. J is TRBJ2-4 and V is TRBV5-4; TRBD2 might be the D (6 bases). The J call is doubtful: the DNA matches TRBJ2-7 better. The V gene's germline CDR1 is SGHNT and CDR2 YYREEE (reference sequence). The CDR3 runs 15 residues. CDR3 protein: CASSRAGTSAYEQYF. For the CDR3, the DNA is TGTGCCAGCAGCCGAGCCGGGACTTCCGCCTACGAGCAGTACTTC.